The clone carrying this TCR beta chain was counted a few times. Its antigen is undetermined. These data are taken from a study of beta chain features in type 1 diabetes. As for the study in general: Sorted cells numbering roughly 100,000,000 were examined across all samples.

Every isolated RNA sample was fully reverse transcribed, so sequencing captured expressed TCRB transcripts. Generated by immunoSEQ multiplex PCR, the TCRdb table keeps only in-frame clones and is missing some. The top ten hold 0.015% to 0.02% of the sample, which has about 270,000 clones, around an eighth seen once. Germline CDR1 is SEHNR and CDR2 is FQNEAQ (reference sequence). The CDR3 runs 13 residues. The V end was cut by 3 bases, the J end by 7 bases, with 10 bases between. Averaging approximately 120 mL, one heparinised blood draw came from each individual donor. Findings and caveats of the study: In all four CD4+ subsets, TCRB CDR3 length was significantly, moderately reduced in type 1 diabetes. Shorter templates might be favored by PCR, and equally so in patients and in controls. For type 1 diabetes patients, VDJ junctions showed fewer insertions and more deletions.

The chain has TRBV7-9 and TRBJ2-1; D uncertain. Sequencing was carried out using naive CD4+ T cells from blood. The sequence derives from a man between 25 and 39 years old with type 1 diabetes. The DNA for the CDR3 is TGTGCCAGCAGCTTCCCACGTCGGAATGAGCAGTTCTTC. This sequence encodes CASSFPRRNEQFF.